The 22 T cell receptor beta chains reported below all come from one sample, sequenced in a study of blood T cell repertoires in COVID-19 (dated by TCRdb to the early 2020s). Library prep was done by the immunoSEQ multiplex PCR assay. TCRdb holds this immuneACCESS table with in-frame rearrangements only. Some clones are missing; in checked studies, unresolved V genes explain under half, and the rest has no known cause. The sample table holds around 140,000 clones, of which 55% to 75% were seen once. The ten largest clones represent approximately 2% of the sample. The specimen was peripheral blood. The receptors were gathered from a woman aged 70-85 years with acute or convalescent COVID-19.

The CDR3 spells CASNGGQGNQPQHF. The CDR3 nucleotides are TGTGCCAGCAACGGGGGGCAGGGCAATCAGCCCCAGCATTTT. This rearrangement joins TRBV19 to TRBJ1-5; perhaps TRBD1 as D (6 bases). The CDR3 length is 14 residues. CDR1 and CDR2 from the germline V gene are LNHDA and SQIVND (reference sequence). V lost 9 bases to trimming and J lost 2 bases, with 14 bases between them.

The rearrangement links TRBV2 to TRBJ2-5; TRBD2 aligns across 15 bases. Germline values: CDR1 SNHLY, CDR2 FYNNEI. This CDR3 comprises 17 residues. With 6 bases clipped from V and 4 bases from J, the junction kept 9 bases outside the gene matches. The CDR3 DNA is TGTGCCAGCAGGGCCGGACTAGCGGGAGGGCGACGAGAGACCCAGTACTTC. Its protein is CASRAGLAGGRRETQYF.

This clone was detected many times. Other DNA sequences in this specimen translate into the identical CDR3. CDR3 nucleotide sequence: TGTGCCAGCAGCCCTGGTCTAGCGGGAAACAATGAGCAGTTCTTC. It encodes CASSPGLAGNNEQFF. The chain couples TRBV4-2 to TRBJ2-1; TRBD2 aligns across 9 bases. The CDR3 is 15 amino acids. The V gene's germline CDR1 is LGHNA and CDR2 YNFKEQ. V dropped 4 bases and J dropped 5; count of bases not matched to a gene: 6.

This clone was detected only a few times. The chain recombines TRBV7-3 with TRBJ2-1; 8 positions agree with TRBD2. Germline V gene sequence: CDR1 SGHTA, CDR2 FQGTGA. The CDR3 has 16 amino acids. V dropped 2 bases and J dropped 7; count of bases not matched to a gene: 10. CDR3 DNA sequence: TGTGCCAGCAGCTTATTGTTTGGTAGCGGGATGAATGAGCAGTTCTTC. It is translated as CASSLLFGSGMNEQFF.

The chain joins TRBV2 to TRBJ2-1, with D maybe TRBD1 (5 bases). The V end lost 8 bases, the J end lost 2 bases, and 16 bases lay between the germline ends. From germline, CDR1 is SNHLY and CDR2 FYNNEI. CDR3 length: 15 residues. In DNA, the CDR3 is TGTGCCAGCGTTAAAGGGGATCCTGCCTACAATGAGCAGTTCTTC. This sequence encodes CASVKGDPAYNEQFF.

This rearrangement joins TRBV19 to TRBJ2-2; maybe TRBD2 (6 bases). Germline V gene data show CDR1 as LNHDA and CDR2 as SQIVND (reference sequence). The V and J ends lost 1 base and 4 bases respectively, with 7 bases between them. The CDR3 consists of 14 residues. The CDR3, as DNA: TGTGCCAGTAGTATAGTGGGGGGCACCGGGGAGCTGTTTTTT. Residues: CASSIVGGTGELFF.

Remarks on this clone: One end of the junction does not line up with germline, which may come from a read error. The chain carries TRBV6-5 and TRBJ1-3; maybe TRBD1 (5 bases). The CDR3 loop spans 13 amino acids. CDR1 is MNHEY, CDR2 SVGAGI, per germline. The chain's CDR3 is CASSTLGGTVGNF. The CDR3 DNA is TGTGCCAGCAGTACCCTGGGGGGTACGGTGGGTAACTTT.

This sequence joins TRBV9 and TRBJ2-1; 13 positions agree with TRBD2. The V gene end was trimmed by 3 bases and the J gene end by 5 bases; junction bases not matched to a gene: 5. The CDR3 length is 16 residues. Germline loops: CDR1 SGDLS, CDR2 YYNGEE. The CDR3 here is CASSAGTSGANNEQFF. The CDR3 nucleotides read TGTGCCAGCAGCGCGGGGACTAGCGGGGCTAACAATGAGCAGTTCTTC.

The CDR3 here is CASSVQLASSYNEQFF. CDR3 coding DNA: TGCGCCAGCAGCGTCCAACTAGCGAGCTCCTACAATGAGCAGTTCTTC. The chain employs TRBV5-1 and TRBJ2-1, with 7 nucleotides matching TRBD2. The length of the CDR3 is 16 residues. V dropped 4 bases and J dropped 0; count of bases not matched to a gene: 7. In germline, CDR1 is SGHRS, CDR2 YFSETQ.

The chain recombines TRBV6-5 with TRBJ2-1; 12 bases agree with TRBD2. Looked up from germline, CDR1 is MNHEY and CDR2 is SVGAGI. This CDR3 has 13 amino acids. J lost 8 bases, V lost 8 bases, and 4 bases had no gene match. In nucleotides, the CDR3 is TGTGCCAGCGGACTAGCGGGATACGATGAGCAGTTCTTC. Translation gives CASGLAGYDEQFF.

This chain joins TRBV3-1 (or the pseudogene TRBV3-2) and TRBJ2-7, with 7 bases aligning to TRBD1. Germline V gene lookup returns CDR1 LGHDT and CDR2 YNNKEL (reference sequence). V lost 2 bases and J lost 2; bases outside the gene matches: 3. CDR3 length equals 14 residues. The chain's CDR3 is CASSQRGTAYEQYF. CDR3 coding DNA: TGTGCCAGCAGCCAAAGAGGGACAGCCTACGAGCAGTACTTC.

This clone has just one count. The chain links TRBV5-1 to TRBJ2-1; TRBD2 agrees at 9 bases. The CDR3 is made up of 16 amino acids. Germline V lookup: CDR1 SGHRS, CDR2 YFSETQ. V lost 3 bases and J lost 8; bases outside the gene matches: 12. CDR3 DNA: TGCGCCAGCAGCTCCCCTAGCGGGAAAGGGGTATATGAGCAGTTCTTC. It yields the protein CASSSPSGKGVYEQFF. Supplemented by reference TRBV5-1 and TRBJ2-1, the full variable domain reads KAGVTQTPRYLIKTRGQQVTLSCSPISGHRSVSWYQQTPGQGLQFLFEYFSETQRNKGNFPGRFSGRQFSNSRSEMNVSTLELGDSALYLCASSSPSGKGVYEQFFGPGTRLTVL.

A single count supports this clone. The V and J genes are TRBV5-6 and TRBJ1-1; 10 bases match TRBD1. The CDR3 is 15 residues long. The V segment lost 5 bases and the J segment 2 bases; nucleotides outside the gene matches: 6. Per the germline V gene, CDR1 is SGHDT and CDR2 is YYEEEE. DNA of the CDR3: TGTGCCAGCAGTACAGACAGGGGGCCAAACACTGAAGCTTTCTTT. Encoded protein: CASSTDRGPNTEAFF.

The V call is TRBV28, the J call TRBJ2-2, with D hard to call. Trimming removed 5 bases from V and 9 bases from J, with 10 bases in between. From germline, CDR1 is MDHEN and CDR2 SYDVKM. This CDR3 region has 12 residues. DNA of the CDR3: TGTGCCAGCAGTGACCCTAGTAGGGAGCTGTTTTTT. This gives the protein CASSDPSRELFF.

The V and J genes are TRBV24-1 and TRBJ2-7, with D possibly being TRBD1 (5 bases). Germline CDR1 reads KGHDR; CDR2 reads SFDVKD. With 5 bases removed from V and 3 bases from J, the gap between germline ends came to 16 bases. The CDR3 contains 15 residues. The DNA of the CDR3 is TGTGCCACCAGTGCGTTAGGGGAAATCGGCTACGAGCAGTACTTC. Its translation is CATSALGEIGYEQYF.

The chain recombines TRBV28 with TRBJ2-1; 7 bases match TRBD2. Germline V gives CDR1 MDHEN, CDR2 SYDVKM. The CDR3 runs to 14 residues. V gave up 2 bases and J gave up 2 bases; unmatched junction bases: 0. The CDR3 is CASSLRGAYNEQFF. In nucleotides, the CDR3 is TGTGCCAGCAGTTTACGGGGGGCCTACAATGAGCAGTTCTTC.

This clone occurred a few times. CDR3 DNA sequence: TGTGCCAGCAGGGGGGGGCTTTACTATAATTCACCCCTCCACTTT. Residues: CASRGGLYYNSPLHF. V usage is TRBV6-5 and J usage is TRBJ1-6; D may be TRBD1 (6 bases). Trimming left V 6 bases short and J 3 bases short, with 12 bases between. CDR3 length equals 15 residues. CDR1 is MNHEY and CDR2 is SVGAGI in the germline V gene.

The rearrangement joins TRBV19 to TRBJ1-2, with 7 nucleotides matching TRBD1. The CDR3 extends over 13 amino acids. Germline CDR1 and CDR2: LNHDA and SQIVND (reference sequence). V trimming: 5 bases; J trimming: 2 bases; junction bases outside the gene matches: 2. Here the CDR3 reads CASSLTGNYGYTF. CDR3 bases: TGTGCCAGTAGTTTGACAGGGAACTATGGCTACACCTTC.

V and J are TRBV5-4 and TRBJ1-2; 8 bases fit TRBD1. Germline V gene data show CDR1 as SGHNT and CDR2 as YYREEE (reference sequence). Germline trimming cut 2 bases from V and 3 bases from J; bases unmatched to any gene: 6. The CDR3 consists of 15 residues. CDR3 in DNA: TGTGCCAGCAGCTTCGCGACAGGGGAAGACTATGGCTACACCTTC. Its protein product is CASSFATGEDYGYTF. Combining the CDR3 with reference TRBV5-4 and TRBJ1-2 gives the whole variable domain ETGVTQSPTHLIKTRGQQVTLRCSSQSGHNTVSWYQQALGQGPQFIFQYYREEENGRGNFPPRFSGLQFPNYSSELNVNALELDDSALYLCASSFATGEDYGYTFGSGTRLTVV.

This clone was seen a handful of times. The rearrangement links TRBV2 to TRBJ1-6; 7 positions agree with TRBD1. The germline CDR1 and CDR2 sequences are SNHLY and FYNNEI. The J segment lost 6 bases and the V segment lost 8 bases, leaving 4 bases of the junction unmatched. The CDR3 has 13 residues. CDR3 sequence reads: CASARGSNSPLHF. DNA of the CDR3: TGTGCCAGCGCCAGGGGGAGTAATTCACCCCTCCACTTT. The whole variable domain, filled in from reference TRBV2 and TRBJ1-6, reads EPEVTQTPSHQVTQMGQEVILRCVPISNHLYFYWYRQILGQKVEFLVSFYNNEISEKSEIFDDQFSVERPDGSNFTLKIRSTKLEDSAMYFCASARGSNSPLHFGNGTRLTVT.

About this clone itself: Additional DNA sequences in this sample encode the identical CDR3. The rearrangement uses TRBV11-2 and TRBJ2-5; 14 bases are shared with TRBD2. The length of the CDR3 is 15 residues. The germline CDR1 and CDR2 sequences are SGHAT and FQNNGV. The V and J ends lost 5 bases and 8 bases, in that order; junction bases with no gene match: 7. This CDR3 reads CASSTTSGGAGTQYF. CDR3 nucleotide sequence: TGTGCCAGCAGCACGACTAGCGGGGGGGCGGGCACCCAGTACTTC.

The CDR3 region is CASSYSPSGGTDTQYF. The CDR3 nucleotides are TGTGCCAGCAGTTACTCACCCAGCGGGGGCACAGATACGCAGTATTTT. This chain uses TRBV6-2 or TRBV6-3 with TRBJ2-3; 7 nucleotides agree with TRBD2. There are 16 residues in the CDR3. Germline V gene lookup returns CDR1 MNHEY and CDR2 SVGEGT. Trimming cost V 0 bases and J 1 base; bases outside gene matches: 4.